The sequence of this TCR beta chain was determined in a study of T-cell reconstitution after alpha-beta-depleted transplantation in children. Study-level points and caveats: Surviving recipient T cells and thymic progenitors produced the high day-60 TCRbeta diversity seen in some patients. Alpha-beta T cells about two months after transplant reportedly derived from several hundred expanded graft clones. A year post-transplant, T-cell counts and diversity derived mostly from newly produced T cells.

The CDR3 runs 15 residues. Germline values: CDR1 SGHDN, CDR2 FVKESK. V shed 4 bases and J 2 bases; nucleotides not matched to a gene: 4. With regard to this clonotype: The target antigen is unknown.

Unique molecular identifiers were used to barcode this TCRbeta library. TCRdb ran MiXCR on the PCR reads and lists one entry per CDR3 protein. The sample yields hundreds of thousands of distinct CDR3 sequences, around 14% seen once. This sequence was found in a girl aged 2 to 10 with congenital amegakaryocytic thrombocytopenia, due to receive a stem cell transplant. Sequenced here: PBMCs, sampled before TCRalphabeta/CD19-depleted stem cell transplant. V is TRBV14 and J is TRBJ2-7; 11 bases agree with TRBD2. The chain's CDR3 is CASSLLLAGAYEQYF. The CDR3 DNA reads TGTGCCAGCAGCCTGCTACTAGCGGGAGCCTACGAGCAGTACTTC.